This is a list of T cell receptor beta chains from one sample in a study of tumor-infiltrating lymphocytes in localized non-small cell lung cancer. Clones were sequenced by immunoSEQ multiplex PCR, and TCRdb holds only the in-frame ones, with some missing. The sample yields 15,000 to 20,000 clones, 65% to 80% seen once. What was sequenced was lung tumor tissue. These receptors originate from a human donor with non-small cell lung cancer. Each CDR3 is given with its conserved first and last residue. Each record gives: clone size, D gene, V gene, J gene, CDR3 DNA, CDR3 protein. The D gene is left open where the match is weak. The listing skips clone size in some rows; elsewhere it reads once, few, many or a size class.

>-|-|TRBV11-2|TRBJ1-1
TGTGCCAGCAGCTTAGGTTGGCAGAACACTGAAGCTTTCTTT
CASSLGWQNTEAFF
>-|-|TRBV7-2|TRBJ2-3
TGTGCCAGCAGCTTAGGTTGGTCTGGCCAAAGAAGCACAGATACGCAGTATTTT
CASSLGWSGQRSTDTQYF
>-|-|TRBV5-5|TRBJ2-5
TGTGCCAGCAGCTTGGTGGACCACCAGCAAGAGACCCAGTACTTC
CASSLVDHQQETQYF
>-|-|TRBV18|TRBJ1-3
TGTGCCAGCTCACCTTCCGTCGGTGGAAACACCATATATTTT
CASSPSVGGNTIYF
>-|-|TRBV30|TRBJ1-2
TGTGCCTGGAGTGTAGGGGTCGGCTACACCTTC
CAWSVGVGYTF
>-|-|TRBV5-8|TRBJ1-2
TGTGCCAGCAGCTTGACAGACTATGGCTACACCTTC
CASSLTDYGYTF
>-|TRBD2|TRBV9|TRBJ2-1
TGTGCCAGCAGCTTACTAGCGGGGGTCCACAATGAGCAGTTCTTC
CASSLLAGVHNEQFF
>-|-|TRBV28|TRBJ2-7
TGTGCCAGCAGTTTAGGGGTGCCTGTCGAGCAGTACTTC
CASSLGVPVEQYF
>few|TRBD1|TRBV28|TRBJ1-2
TGTGCACTGAGGACAGGGGGCTATGGCTACACCTTC
CALRTGGYGYTF
>-|-|TRBV7-2|TRBJ1-2
TGTGCCAGCAGCGCTCGTCGGAGTAACTATGGCTACACCTTC
CASSARRSNYGYTF
>-|TRBD1|TRBV10-1|TRBJ1-1
TGCGCCAGCAGACAGGGGTTGAAAACTGAAGCTTTCTTT
CASRQGLKTEAFF
>-|TRBD1|TRBV7-2|TRBJ2-7
TGTGCCAGCAGCTTATCAGGGGGACCCTACGAGCAGTACTTC
CASSLSGGPYEQYF
>few|-|TRBV10-3|TRBJ2-7
TGTGCCATCAGTGACCTCCTTGCCGAGCAGTACTTC
CAISDLLAEQYF
>-|-|TRBV7-8|TRBJ1-1
TGTGCCAGCAGCCCTGGGCCTAGGAACACTGAAGCTTTCTTT
CASSPGPRNTEAFF
>few|-|TRBV9|TRBJ1-2
TGTGCCAGCAGCCCACACATTCAAGGATATGGCTACACCTTC
CASSPHIQGYGYTF
>-|TRBD2|TRBV28|TRBJ2-7
TGTGCCAGCAGGGTAGCGGGGCCCTACGAGCAGTACTTC
CASRVAGPYEQYF
>-|-|TRBV7-3|TRBJ1-6
TGTGCCAGCAGCTCTACCGCCGGGGAGGCCCTCCACTTT
CASSSTAGEALHF
>-|TRBD2|TRBV4-3|TRBJ2-3
TGCGCCAGCAGCCAAAGAGCCACCTCGGGGGGGGCCCCAGATACGCAGTATTTT
CASSQRATSGGAPDTQYF
>once|TRBD1|TRBV27|TRBJ1-3
TGTGCCAGCAGTCCTAGGGGGCGGAACACCATATATTTT
CASSPRGRNTIYF
>once|TRBD1|TRBV19|TRBJ1-1
TGTGCCAGTAGTACACAGGGGGCCACGGCAAACACTGAAGCTTTCTTT
CASSTQGATANTEAFF
>-|-|TRBV6-1|TRBJ2-5
TGTGCCAGCAGTGCCTTGGGGAAAGAGACCCAGTACTTC
CASSALGKETQYF
>-|-|TRBV19|TRBJ1-3
TGTGCCAGTAGTATAACCTTCTCTGGAAACACCATATATTTT
CASSITFSGNTIYF
>-|TRBD1|TRBV25-1|TRBJ2-2
TGTGCCAGCAGAGGGACAGGCAGAGCCGGGGAGCTGTTTTTT
CASRGTGRAGELFF
>once|-|TRBV12-5|TRBJ1-5
TGTGCTAGTGGCCCGGACGGGGGCAATCAGCCCCAGCATTTT
CASGPDGGNQPQHF
>medium-sized|TRBD1|TRBV18|TRBJ2-7
TGTGCCAGCTTATCCAAAAGCACAGGGGGCTGGGAGCAGTACTTC
CASLSKSTGGWEQYF
>-|-|TRBV9|TRBJ2-1
TGTGCCAGCAGCGCCACAGGGAACCCCTACAATGAGCAGTTCTTC
CASSATGNPYNEQFF
>-|-|TRBV7-9|TRBJ1-2
TGTGCCAGCAGCTTAGTCCCAGGGAGGGAGTATGGCTACACCTTC
CASSLVPGREYGYTF
>-|-|TRBV4-1|TRBJ1-5
TGCGCCAGCAGCCAAGATGGGGGGGTCAATCAGCCCCAGCATTTT
CASSQDGGVNQPQHF
>once|-|TRBV7-2|TRBJ2-5
TGTGCAGCAGCTGGGTTGGACGGCGGAGAGACCCAGTACTTC
CAAAGLDGGETQYF
>-|-|TRBV5-4|TRBJ1-2
TGTGCCAGCAGCTCGGGAAATACAGGGTTAAAGAAGAATGGCTACACCTTC
CASSSGNTGLKKNGYTF
>-|TRBD1|TRBV28|TRBJ1-4
TGTGCCAGCAGTTCGGGACAGGGTGGAAAACTGTTTTTT
CASSSGQGGKLFF
>-|TRBD1|TRBV25-1|TRBJ1-4
TGTGCCAGCAGTGAATACCGGACAGGGGGTGATGAAAAACTGTTTTTT
CASSEYRTGGDEKLFF
>-|-|TRBV4-1|TRBJ2-3
TGCGCCAGCAGCCAGACGGGGCTCAGGGGAAGGGCAGATACGCAGTATTTT
CASSQTGLRGRADTQYF
>-|-|TRBV19|TRBJ1-3
TGTGCCAGTAGCTCGGTCCTGGTGGAAAACACCATATATTTT
CASSSVLVENTIYF
>once|-|TRBV4-2|TRBJ1-2
TGTGCCAGCAGCCAAGGAGGGGACTTCGGCTATGGCTACACCTTC
CASSQGGDFGYGYTF
>-|TRBD2|TRBV5-1|TRBJ2-1
TGCGCCAGCAGCACATCTAGCGGAGGCACCTACAATGAGCAGTTCTTC
CASSTSSGGTYNEQFF
>-|-|TRBV21-1|TRBJ2-3
TGTGCCAGCAGCAAACGGTTCGGGGGGGACACAGATACGCAGTATTTT
CASSKRFGGDTDTQYF
>-|-|TRBV29-1|TRBJ2-5
TGCAGCGCCAAGCGGGACAGTAACATTCAAGAGACCCAGTACTTC
CSAKRDSNIQETQYF
>-|TRBD1|TRBV28|TRBJ1-5
TGTGCCAGCAGTCTAGGACAGGGCTTTAGCAATCAGCCCCAGCATTTT
CASSLGQGFSNQPQHF
>-|-|TRBV5-6|TRBJ1-5
TGTGCCAGCAGCTTGAGAGGAGGGTTTAGCAATCAGCCCCAGCATTTT
CASSLRGGFSNQPQHF
>once|-|TRBV30|TRBJ1-6
TGTGCCTGGAGTATCGGGAATTCACCCCTCCACTTT
CAWSIGNSPLHF
>once|TRBD1|TRBV19|TRBJ1-2
TGTGCCAGTAATTCACAGGGGACAGGATATGGCTACACCTTC
CASNSQGTGYGYTF
>-|-|TRBV27|TRBJ1-1
TGTGCCAGCAGATTCGTGCAGGCCAAAGCTGAAGCTTTCTTT
CASRFVQAKAEAFF
>-|TRBD1|TRBV23-1|TRBJ2-7
TGCGCCAGCAGTCAATCGGAGAGACAGGGGAGTATGGAGCAGTACTTC
CASSQSERQGSMEQYF
>few|-|TRBV6-6|TRBJ1-5
TGTGCCAGCAGTGCAGCCTCGGGGTCAAATCAGCCCCAGCATTTT
CASSAASGSNQPQHF
>-|TRBD2|TRBV2|TRBJ2-7
TGTGCCAGCACCCTCCTAGCGGGGAGAATCGAGCAGTACTTC
CASTLLAGRIEQYF
>-|TRBD2|TRBV29-1|TRBJ2-5
TGCAGCGTTGACACTAGCGGTACGGGGACCCAGTACTTC
CSVDTSGTGTQYF
>-|TRBD2|TRBV5-6|TRBJ2-7
TGTGCCAGCAGCTTCAGCGGGAGCTCCTACGAGCAGTACTTC
CASSFSGSSYEQYF
>-|-|TRBV6-1|TRBJ1-1
TGTGCCAGCACCCCTCGAGTCAACACTGAAGCTTTCTTT
CASTPRVNTEAFF
>-|-|TRBV5-6|TRBJ1-5
TGTGCCAGCAGCGCTCAGGGATATAGCAATCAGCCCCAGCATTTT
CASSAQGYSNQPQHF
>-|-|TRBV7-2|TRBJ2-7
TGTGCCAGCAGCCCCAACGGACTCCTCTCCTACGAGCAGTACTTC
CASSPNGLLSYEQYF
>-|-|TRBV30|TRBJ2-5
TGTGCCTGCATTGACAAGACCCAGTACTTC
CACIDKTQYF
>-|-|TRBV28|TRBJ2-7
TGTGCCAGCAGTTCCCCGGGACAAAGCTCCTACGAGCAGTACTTC
CASSSPGQSSYEQYF
>-|-|TRBV11-2|TRBJ2-1
TGTGCCAGCAGCTTAGCAGCGAGAAGCTACAATGAGCAGTTCTTC
CASSLAARSYNEQFF